This TCR beta chain was found in a study of cytomegalovirus exposure and HLA in healthy donors. Germline CDR1 is SGHTA and CDR2 is FQGTGA. This CDR3 has 17 amino acids. Unmatched junction bases numbered 6, after V lost 0 bases and J lost 1 base. 60 Vbeta and 13 Jbeta primers were used in PCR. Generated by immunoSEQ multiplex PCR, the TCRdb table keeps only in-frame clones and is missing some. The sample carries tens of thousands of clones, approximately 72% recorded once. This sequence was found in a woman between 25 and 40 years old in good health and CMV-seronegative. The sequencing sample was made of PBMCs. The V call is TRBV7-3, the J call TRBJ2-3, with TRBD2 matching over 8 bases. The CDR3 bases are TGTGCCAGCAGCTTAACCGCTCCCGGGGGGGGCACAGATACGCAGTATTTT. As protein: CASSLTAPGGGTDTQYF.